These 29 T cell receptor beta chains share one sample of origin, sequenced in a study of T cell responses to AZD1222 COVID-19 vaccine. Some clones are missing from TCRdb's copy, which holds only in-frame ones; the method was immunoSEQ multiplex PCR. The table records roughly 180,000 clones, approximately 90% of them present only once. The input for sequencing was peripheral blood, taken 28 days after the second AZD1222 dose. These receptors were collected from an adult who received the AZD1222 COVID-19 vaccine.

The V gene is TRBV28, the J gene TRBJ1-1; the D is unclear. Deletions cut 4 bases from V and 10 bases from J, with 10 bases between. The CDR3 sequence is 11 residues long. The germline CDR1 and CDR2 sequences are MDHEN and SYDVKM. The CDR3 region has the DNA TGTGCCAGCAGTTCCCTCCGGGGAGCTTTCTTT. Residues: CASSSLRGAFF.

The V call is TRBV20-1, the J call TRBJ1-2, with 7 nucleotides matching TRBD1. V trimming: 3 bases; J trimming: 2 bases; junction bases outside the gene matches: 6. Germline V lookup: CDR1 DFQATT, CDR2 SNEGSKA (reference sequence). The CDR3 runs to 14 residues. CDR3 amino acids: CSASQGRGNYGYTF. The CDR3 DNA sequence: TGCAGTGCTAGTCAAGGCAGGGGGAACTATGGCTACACCTTC.

This chain links TRBV24-1 with TRBJ1-3; TRBD1 matches at 9 bases. Germline CDR1 KGHDR, CDR2 SFDVKD. Losses at the gene ends were 3 bases for V and 4 bases for J; bases not matched to a gene: 12. The CDR3 covers 18 residues. In DNA form, the CDR3 reads TGTGCCACCAGTGATCCGGGACAGGGTGTCCTCCCGGGAAACACCATATATTTT. Its protein is CATSDPGQGVLPGNTIYF.

CDR3 DNA sequence: TGTGCCAGCAGCCCCGCTTCCCGGGCCCAGTACTTC. It codes for CASSPASRAQYF. The rearrangement links TRBV7-9 to TRBJ2-5; D is ambiguous. The germline V and J ends were trimmed by 5 bases and 9 bases, with 13 bases remaining between them. Per the germline V gene, CDR1 is SEHNR and CDR2 is FQNEAQ (reference sequence). CDR3 length: 12 amino acids.

The chain is built from TRBV28 and TRBJ2-1, with no clear D. Trimming removed 5 bases from V and 8 bases from J, with 16 bases in between. CDR1 is MDHEN and CDR2 is SYDVKM in the germline V gene. The CDR3 sequence is 14 residues long. The CDR3 is CASSGTPVMYEQFF. The CDR3 DNA is TGTGCCAGCAGTGGCACGCCCGTAATGTATGAGCAGTTCTTC.

This chain connects TRBV5-1 to TRBJ2-2, with TRBD2 matching over 7 bases. The V gene's germline CDR1 is SGHRS and CDR2 YFSETQ. V was clipped by 4 bases and J by 2 bases; unmatched bases: 8. This CDR3 has 16 amino acids. The CDR3 nucleotides read TGCGCCAGCAGCGCGACGGGAGGTGATAACACCGGGGAGCTGTTTTTT. It encodes CASSATGGDNTGELFF.

The V and J genes are TRBV4-1 and TRBJ1-6, with 7 bases that match TRBD1. The CDR3 consists of 14 residues. J lost 7 bases, V lost 1 base, and 1 base had no gene match. Germline V gene lookup returns CDR1 MGHRA and CDR2 YSYEKL. In nucleotides, the CDR3 is TGCGCCAGCAGCCAAGGACAGGGCAATTCACCCCTCCACTTT. Its protein product is CASSQGQGNSPLHF.

The genes are TRBV14 and TRBJ1-6; D is uncertain. This CDR3 is 13 amino acids long. Germline lookup yields CDR1 SGHDN and CDR2 FVKESK. V was shortened by 3 bases and J by 7 bases, with 7 bases between the two germline ends. CDR3 sequence (DNA): TGTGCCAGCAGCCAGATATTGAATTCACCCCTCCACTTT. It encodes CASSQILNSPLHF.

The chain is built from TRBV7-9 and TRBJ2-7, with 9 nucleotides matching TRBD2. This CDR3 contains 15 residues. Per the germline V gene, CDR1 is SEHNR and CDR2 is FQNEAQ (reference sequence). The ends lost 5 bases at V and 5 bases at J; junction bases unmatched: 10. In DNA form, the CDR3 reads TGTGCCAGCAGCACACTTTGGACTAGCGAGCACGAGCAGTACTTC. Its translation: CASSTLWTSEHEQYF. Full variable domain (rest looked up from reference TRBV7-9 and TRBJ2-7): DTGVSQNPRHKITKRGQNVTFRCDPISEHNRLYWYRQTLGQGPEFLTYFQNEAQLEKSRLLSDRFSAERPKGSFSTLEIQRTEQGDSAMYLCASSTLWTSEHEQYFGPGTRLTVT.

The chain has TRBV24-1 and TRBJ2-3, with 12 nucleotides matching TRBD2. Germline V gene lookup returns CDR1 KGHDR and CDR2 SFDVKD. This CDR3 region has 20 residues. V lost 2 bases to trimming and J lost 5 bases; unmatched junction nucleotides: 16. The CDR3 sequence is CATSDSNPLRTSGIIDTQYF. The CDR3 DNA reads TGTGCCACCAGTGATTCAAACCCCCTCCGGACTAGCGGGATAATAGATACGCAGTATTTT.

The chain has TRBV10-2 and TRBJ1-6, with a tentative D call TRBD1 (5 bases). Per the germline V gene, CDR1 is WSHSY and CDR2 is SAAADI. The CDR3 length is 17 residues. V shed 8 bases and J shed 0 bases, with 17 bases lying between them. DNA for the CDR3: TGCGCCAGCGCGCAGACAGAGAGACGCTCCTATAATTCACCCCTCCACTTT. This codes for CASAQTERRSYNSPLHF.

The CDR3 sequence: CASSQDPYRDRGYTF. CDR3 bases: TGTGCCAGCAGCCAAGATCCCTACAGGGATCGTGGCTACACCTTC. The genes are TRBV3-1 (or the pseudogene TRBV3-2) and TRBJ1-2; weak D call: TRBD1 (6 bases). Germline CDR1 reads LGHDT; CDR2 reads YNNKEL (reference sequence). Trimming cost V 0 bases and J 7 bases, with 15 bases left between them. The CDR3 spans 15 residues.

This clone occurred once. The chain carries TRBV6-1 and TRBJ1-2, with TRBD1 matching 11 bases. From germline, CDR1 is MNHNS and CDR2 SASEGT. The CDR3 extends over 18 amino acids. V gave up 4 bases and J gave up 0 bases; unmatched junction bases: 10. CDR3 residues: CASSGQRTGGSSNYGYTF. CDR3 in DNA: TGTGCCAGCAGTGGACAGAGGACAGGGGGCTCATCTAACTATGGCTACACCTTC.

This clone was recorded once. The rearrangement uses TRBV7-2 and TRBJ1-4; possibly TRBD1 for D (5 bases). This CDR3 contains 14 residues. Trimming removed 5 bases from V and 3 bases from J, with 10 bases in between. Germline values: CDR1 SGHTA, CDR2 FQGNSA. The CDR3 bases are TGTGCCAGCAGCCCCCCGGGGGCTAATGAAAAACTGTTTTTT. This gives the protein CASSPPGANEKLFF.

The gene calls are TRBV21-1 and TRBJ2-7; the tabulated D call, TRBD2, remains unverified against the DNA. TRBV21-1 is a known pseudogene. The CDR3 totals 14 residues. CDR3 residues: CASSNPGYRYEQYF. The DNA of the CDR3 is TGTGCCAGCAGCAATCCGGGGTACCGTTACGAGCAGTACTTC.

V is TRBV6-5 and J is TRBJ1-1; D is ambiguous. V was trimmed by 2 bases and J by 2 bases, leaving 6 bases between them. CDR3 size: 13 residues. Germline assignment: CDR1 MNHEY and CDR2 SVGAGI. CDR3 amino acids: CASSYDVNTEAFF. In nucleotides, the CDR3 is TGTGCCAGCAGTTACGACGTTAACACTGAAGCTTTCTTT.

This sequence joins TRBV7-3 and TRBJ1-5; perhaps TRBD1 as D (5 bases). V was cut by 4 bases and J by 4 bases, with 14 bases left in between. The V gene's germline CDR1 is SGHTA and CDR2 FQGTGA. The CDR3 runs 15 residues. CDR3 in amino acids: CASSSGTQANQPQHF. The CDR3 bases are TGTGCCAGCAGCTCCGGGACTCAGGCGAATCAGCCCCAGCATTTT.

The chain is built from TRBV12-3 or TRBV12-4 and TRBJ2-1; the D is unclear. The V gene lost 0 bases and the J gene lost 4 bases, with 4 bases spanning the gap. The CDR3 runs 13 residues. CDR3 in DNA: TGTGCCAGCAGTTTAGCTATTTACAATGAGCAGTTCTTC. This gives the protein CASSLAIYNEQFF.

The rearrangement joins TRBV27 to TRBJ1-6, with unresolved D. Trimming pared 2 bases from V and 0 bases from J, leaving 14 bases between. Germline V gives CDR1 MNHEY, CDR2 SMNVEV (reference sequence). The CDR3 sequence is 18 residues long. The CDR3 loop is CASSLTFGLSSYNSPLHF. CDR3 sequence (DNA): TGTGCCAGCAGTTTAACGTTCGGCCTGAGCTCCTATAATTCACCCCTCCACTTT.

This chain links TRBV5-6 with TRBJ1-5; TRBD1 is a possible D gene (5 bases). CDR1 and CDR2 (germline): SGHDT, YYEEEE. This CDR3 has 12 amino acids. V lost 4 bases, J lost 5 bases, and 7 bases lay in between. The CDR3 DNA sequence: TGTGCCAGCAGCATAGGGGATCAGCCCCAGCATTTT. This encodes CASSIGDQPQHF.

The chain carries TRBV2 and TRBJ1-2; D gene unclear. The length of the CDR3 is 15 residues. Germline assignment: CDR1 SNHLY and CDR2 FYNNEI. V was trimmed by 0 bases and J by 2 bases, leaving 10 bases between them. CDR3 region: CASSEAHGSNYGYTF. The DNA of the CDR3 is TGTGCCAGCAGTGAAGCCCACGGTTCCAACTATGGCTACACCTTC.

The V call is TRBV2, the J call TRBJ2-2, with D perhaps matching TRBD2 (5 bases). The CDR3 totals 15 residues. With 8 bases removed from V and 1 base from J, the gap between germline ends came to 14 bases. Germline CDR1 SNHLY, CDR2 FYNNEI. CDR3 region: CASQWRLGNTGELFF. The DNA of the CDR3 is TGTGCCAGCCAGTGGAGGCTAGGGAACACCGGGGAGCTGTTTTTT.

V is TRBV19 and J is TRBJ2-7; perhaps TRBD2 as D (5 bases). Germline V gene data show CDR1 as LNHDA and CDR2 as SQIVND (reference sequence). The CDR3 has 14 residues. The germline V and J ends were trimmed by 5 bases and 2 bases, with 13 bases remaining between them. The CDR3 region has the DNA TGTGCCAGTAGTCTTAGCGACTTTACCTACGAGCAGTACTTC. Its translation is CASSLSDFTYEQYF.

The chain carries TRBV28 and TRBJ2-7; D uncertain. Trimming left V 11 bases short and J 0 bases short, with 14 bases between. CDR3 length equals 13 residues. Germline V gene sequence: CDR1 MDHEN, CDR2 SYDVKM. The CDR3 DNA is TGTGCCGCACACAGCCGGAACTCCTACGAGCAGTACTTC. Protein product: CAAHSRNSYEQYF.

V is TRBV24-1 and J is TRBJ2-5; 7 nucleotides line up with TRBD2. This CDR3 comprises 17 residues. Germline V CDR1 and CDR2: KGHDR, SFDVKD. V lost 3 bases, J lost 5 bases, and 14 bases stayed unmatched. The CDR3 nucleotides are TGTGCCACCAGTGATCCCCCGGGAGCGGGAATAGGGGAGACCCAGTACTTC. Its protein product is CATSDPPGAGIGETQYF.

The rearrangement joins TRBV28 to TRBJ1-5; D is possibly TRBD1 (5 bases). CDR1 and CDR2 from the germline V gene are MDHEN and SYDVKM. The V and J ends lost 5 bases and 0 bases respectively, with 11 bases between them. CDR3 length equals 15 residues. The DNA of the CDR3 is TGTGCCAGCAGTCTGCAGGGATATAGCAATCAGCCCCAGCATTTT. This sequence encodes CASSLQGYSNQPQHF.

This sequence joins TRBV4-2 and TRBJ2-2; 8 bases are shared with TRBD2. V gave up 1 base and J gave up 7 bases; unmatched junction bases: 8. Germline loops: CDR1 LGHNA, CDR2 YNFKEQ. The CDR3 has 16 amino acids. DNA of the CDR3: TGTGCCAGCAGCCAAGCCCGGACTAGCCAAATCGGGGAGCTGTTTTTT. It codes for CASSQARTSQIGELFF.

V gene TRBV30 combines with J gene TRBJ1-4; TRBD1 is a possible D gene (5 bases). The CDR3 is 14 amino acids. Trimming left V 5 bases short and J 6 bases short, with 16 bases between. Germline loops: CDR1 GTSNPN, CDR2 SVGIG (reference sequence). The CDR3 region has the DNA TGTGCCTGGGGCCTGGGGCAGGGATATGAAAAACTGTTTTTT. Amino acids: CAWGLGQGYEKLFF. The whole variable domain, filled in from reference TRBV30 and TRBJ1-4, reads SQTIHQWPATLVQPVGSPLSLECTVEGTSNPNLYWYRQAAGRGLQLLFYSVGIGQISSEVPQNLSASRPQDRQFILSSKKLLLSDSGFYLCAWGLGQGYEKLFFGSGTQLSVL.

The chain has TRBV19 and TRBJ1-1, with a weak D call TRBD1 (5 bases). The CDR3 runs 13 residues. V shed 9 bases and J shed 4 bases, with 15 bases lying between them. Germline-derived CDR1 and CDR2 are LNHDA and SQIVND (reference sequence). The CDR3 sequence is CASNPRGGTEAFF. In DNA, the CDR3 is TGTGCCAGCAACCCTCGTGGGGGCACTGAAGCTTTCTTT.